Listed here is a single T cell receptor (beta chain). This sample stems from a study of blood T cell repertoires in COVID-19. The assay was immunoSEQ multiplex PCR, and TCRdb's table has in-frame clones only and misses some. The repertoire holds about 38,000 clones, 70% to 90% seen once, with roughly 5% in the top ten. The CDR3 spans 13 residues. V dropped 5 bases and J dropped 3 bases, with 10 bases sitting between them. Material for sequencing was peripheral blood. The receptor was isolated from a man in his sixties with COVID-19, enrolled during active disease. The chain carries TRBV12-3 or TRBV12-4 and TRBJ1-2, with a weak D call TRBD1 (6 bases). The DNA of the CDR3 is TGTGCCAGCAGTAGGGACATGGACTATGGCTACACCTTC. Protein: CASSRDMDYGYTF.